This TCR beta chain emerged from a study of blood T cells in healthy people across ages. Study conclusions and caveats: Unknown CMV status may confound age-related changes in expanded clones. Unsorted PBMCs blocked a conclusive comparison of naive and antigen-experienced cells.

CDR1 is SGHKS, CDR2 YYEKEE, per germline (reference sequence). V gave up 5 bases and J gave up 5 bases; unmatched junction bases: 9. The CDR3 runs to 14 residues. Ranging in age from about 6 to 95, the donors were healthy Caucasian individuals from Russia. A word on this clonotype: Its antigen is currently unknown.

A second PCR of about 7 to 12 cycles used a sample-barcoded 5' primer and a J-beta primer mix. Template switching added a 12-random-nucleotide identifier to every cDNA molecule. TCRdb reprocessed the 5' RACE reads via MiXCR and lists one record per CDR3 protein. The table records approximately 810,000 distinct CDR3 sequences, less than 35% of them present only once. The chain is built from TRBV5-5 and TRBJ2-5, with TRBD1 matching over 7 bases. The TCR sequence derives from an elderly woman in good health. Sequencing used blood. The chain's CDR3 is CASRTGPRAETQYF. The CDR3, as DNA: TGTGCCAGCAGGACAGGGCCAAGAGCGGAGACCCAGTACTTC.